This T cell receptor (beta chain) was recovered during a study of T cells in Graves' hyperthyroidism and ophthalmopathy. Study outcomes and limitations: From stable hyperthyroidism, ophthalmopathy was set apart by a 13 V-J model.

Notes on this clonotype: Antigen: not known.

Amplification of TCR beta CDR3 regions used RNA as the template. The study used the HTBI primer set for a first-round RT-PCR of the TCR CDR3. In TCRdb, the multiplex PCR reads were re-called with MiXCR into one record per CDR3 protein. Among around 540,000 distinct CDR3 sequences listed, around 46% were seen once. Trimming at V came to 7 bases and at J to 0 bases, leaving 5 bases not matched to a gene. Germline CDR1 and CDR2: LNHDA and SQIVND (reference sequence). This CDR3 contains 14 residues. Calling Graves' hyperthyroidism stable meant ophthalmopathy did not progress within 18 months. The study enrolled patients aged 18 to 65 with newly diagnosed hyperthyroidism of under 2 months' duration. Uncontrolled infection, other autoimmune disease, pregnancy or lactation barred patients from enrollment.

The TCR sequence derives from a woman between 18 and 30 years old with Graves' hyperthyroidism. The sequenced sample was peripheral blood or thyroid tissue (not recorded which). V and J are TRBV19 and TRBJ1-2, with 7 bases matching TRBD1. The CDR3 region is CASNKDRANYGYTF. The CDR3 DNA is TGTGCCAGTAACAAAGACAGGGCTAACTATGGCTACACCTTC.